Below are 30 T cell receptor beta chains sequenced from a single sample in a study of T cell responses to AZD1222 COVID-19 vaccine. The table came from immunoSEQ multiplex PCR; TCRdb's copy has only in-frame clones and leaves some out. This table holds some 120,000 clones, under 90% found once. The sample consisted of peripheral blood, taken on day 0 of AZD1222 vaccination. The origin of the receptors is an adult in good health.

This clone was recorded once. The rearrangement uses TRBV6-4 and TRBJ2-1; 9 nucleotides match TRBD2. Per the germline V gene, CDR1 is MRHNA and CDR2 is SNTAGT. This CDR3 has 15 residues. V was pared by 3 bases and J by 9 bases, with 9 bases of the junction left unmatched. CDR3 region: CASSEGGSGSSEQFF. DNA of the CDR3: TGTGCCAGCAGTGAAGGGGGTAGCGGGAGTAGTGAGCAGTTCTTC.

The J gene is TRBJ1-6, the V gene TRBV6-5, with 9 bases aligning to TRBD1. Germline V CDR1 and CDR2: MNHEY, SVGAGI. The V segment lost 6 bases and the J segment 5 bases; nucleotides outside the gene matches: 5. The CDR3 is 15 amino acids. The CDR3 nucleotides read TGTGCCAGCAGCTACCGGGACAGGGATAATTCACCCCTCCACTTT. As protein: CASSYRDRDNSPLHF.

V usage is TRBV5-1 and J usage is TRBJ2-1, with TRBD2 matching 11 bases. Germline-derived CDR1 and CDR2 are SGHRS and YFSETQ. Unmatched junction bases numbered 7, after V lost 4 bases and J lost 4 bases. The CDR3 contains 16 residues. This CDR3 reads CASSRGLAEGYNEQFF. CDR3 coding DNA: TGCGCCAGCAGCAGGGGACTAGCGGAGGGATACAATGAGCAGTTCTTC.

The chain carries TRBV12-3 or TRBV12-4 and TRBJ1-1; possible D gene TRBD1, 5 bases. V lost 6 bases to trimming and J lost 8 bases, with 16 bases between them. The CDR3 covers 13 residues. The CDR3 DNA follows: TGTGCCAGCAGGCGCAGGGAAGTTGCGGAAGCTTTCTTT. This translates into CASRRREVAEAFF.

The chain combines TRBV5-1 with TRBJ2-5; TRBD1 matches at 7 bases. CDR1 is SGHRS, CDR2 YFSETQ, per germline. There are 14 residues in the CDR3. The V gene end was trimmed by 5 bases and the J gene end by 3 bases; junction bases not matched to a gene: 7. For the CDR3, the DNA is TGCGCCAGCAGGCCAACAGGGGTAGAAGAGACCCAGTACTTC. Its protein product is CASRPTGVEETQYF. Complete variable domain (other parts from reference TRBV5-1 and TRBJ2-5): KAGVTQTPRYLIKTRGQQVTLSCSPISGHRSVSWYQQTPGQGLQFLFEYFSETQRNKGNFPGRFSGRQFSNSRSEMNVSTLELGDSALYLCASRPTGVEETQYFGPGTRLLVL.

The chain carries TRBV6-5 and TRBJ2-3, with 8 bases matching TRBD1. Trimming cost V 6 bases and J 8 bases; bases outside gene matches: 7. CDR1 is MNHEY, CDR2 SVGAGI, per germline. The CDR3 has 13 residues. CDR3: CASRATGGSTQYF. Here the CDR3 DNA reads TGTGCCAGCAGGGCTACAGGGGGGAGTACGCAGTATTTT.

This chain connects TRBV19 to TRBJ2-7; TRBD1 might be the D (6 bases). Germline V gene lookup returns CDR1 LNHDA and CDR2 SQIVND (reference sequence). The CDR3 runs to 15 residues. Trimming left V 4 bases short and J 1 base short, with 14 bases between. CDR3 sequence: CASSKRGQESYEQYF. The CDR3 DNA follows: TGTGCCAGTAGTAAACGGGGACAAGAGTCCTACGAGCAGTACTTC.

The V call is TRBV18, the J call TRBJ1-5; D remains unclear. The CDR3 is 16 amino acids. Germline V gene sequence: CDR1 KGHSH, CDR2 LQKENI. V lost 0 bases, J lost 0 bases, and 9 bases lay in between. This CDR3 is CASSPPGGYSNQPQHF. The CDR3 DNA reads TGTGCCAGCTCACCACCGGGCGGATATAGCAATCAGCCCCAGCATTTT.

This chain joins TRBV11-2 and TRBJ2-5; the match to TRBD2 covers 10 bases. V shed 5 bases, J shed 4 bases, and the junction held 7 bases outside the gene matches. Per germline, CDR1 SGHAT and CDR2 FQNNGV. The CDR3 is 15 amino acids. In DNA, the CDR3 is TGTGCCAGCAGCCAGGGACTAGCGATGACAGAGACCCAGTACTTC. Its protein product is CASSQGLAMTETQYF.

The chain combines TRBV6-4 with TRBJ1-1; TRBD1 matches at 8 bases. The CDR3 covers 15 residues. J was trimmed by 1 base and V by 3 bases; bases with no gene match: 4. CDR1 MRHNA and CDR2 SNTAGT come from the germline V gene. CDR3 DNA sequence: TGTGCCAGCAGTGAAGGGGGGACAGGGAACACTGAAGCTTTCTTT. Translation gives CASSEGGTGNTEAFF.

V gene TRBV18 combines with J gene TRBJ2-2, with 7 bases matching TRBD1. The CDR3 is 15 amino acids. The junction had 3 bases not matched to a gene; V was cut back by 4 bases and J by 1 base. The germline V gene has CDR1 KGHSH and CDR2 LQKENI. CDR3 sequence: CASSQTGRNTGELFF. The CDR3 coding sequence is TGTGCCAGCTCACAGACAGGGCGGAACACCGGGGAGCTGTTTTTT.

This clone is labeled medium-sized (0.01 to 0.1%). The CDR3 protein is CASSTLGGTENSPLHF. CDR3 DNA sequence: TGTGCCAGTAGTACCCTCGGGGGGACAGAGAACTCACCCCTCCACTTT. J is TRBJ1-6 and V is TRBV19, with 7 bases fitting TRBD1. V trimming: 4 bases; J trimming: 10 bases; junction bases outside the gene matches: 13. Germline loops: CDR1 LNHDA, CDR2 SQIVND (reference sequence). CDR3 size: 16 residues.

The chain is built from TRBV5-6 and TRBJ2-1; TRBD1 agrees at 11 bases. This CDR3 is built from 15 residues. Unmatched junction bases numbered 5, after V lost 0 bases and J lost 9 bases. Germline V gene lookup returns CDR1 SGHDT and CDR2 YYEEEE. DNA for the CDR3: TGTGCCAGCAGCTTGGGGACAGGGGGCCAGGGTGAGCAGTTCTTC. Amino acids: CASSLGTGGQGEQFF.

The CDR3 sequence is CASSIHQSNQPQHF. The CDR3 DNA is TGTGCCAGTAGTATTCACCAGAGTAATCAGCCCCAGCATTTT. The rearrangement links TRBV19 to TRBJ1-5; no definite D call. Germline values: CDR1 LNHDA, CDR2 SQIVND (reference sequence). This CDR3 is 14 amino acids long. Between the trimmed V and J ends, which lost 3 bases and 4 bases, there was a span of 10 bases.

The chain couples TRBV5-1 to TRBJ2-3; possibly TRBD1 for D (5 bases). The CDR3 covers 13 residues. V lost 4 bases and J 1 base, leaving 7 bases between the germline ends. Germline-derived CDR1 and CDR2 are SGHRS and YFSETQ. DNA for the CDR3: TGCGCCAGCAGCCTAGGGGGCACAGATACGCAGTATTTT. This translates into CASSLGGTDTQYF.

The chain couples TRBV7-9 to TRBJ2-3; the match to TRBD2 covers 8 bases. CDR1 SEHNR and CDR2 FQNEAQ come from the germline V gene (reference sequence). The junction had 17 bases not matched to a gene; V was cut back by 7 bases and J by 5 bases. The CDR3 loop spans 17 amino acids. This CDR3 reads CASIVRPGLGGGDTQYF. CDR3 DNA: TGTGCCAGCATCGTTAGACCGGGACTAGGGGGTGGAGATACGCAGTATTTT.

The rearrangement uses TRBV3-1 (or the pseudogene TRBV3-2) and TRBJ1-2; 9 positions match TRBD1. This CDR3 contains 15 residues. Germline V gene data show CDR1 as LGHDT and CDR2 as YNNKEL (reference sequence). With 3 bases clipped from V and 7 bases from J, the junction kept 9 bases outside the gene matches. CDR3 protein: CASSQPGQGVGGYTF. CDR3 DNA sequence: TGTGCCAGCAGCCAGCCGGGACAGGGAGTGGGTGGCTACACCTTC.

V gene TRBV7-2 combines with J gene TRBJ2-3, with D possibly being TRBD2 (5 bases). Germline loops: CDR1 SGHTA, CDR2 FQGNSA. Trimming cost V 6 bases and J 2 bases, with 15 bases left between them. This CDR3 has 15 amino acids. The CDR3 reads CASSLDSRFTDTQYF. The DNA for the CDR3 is TGTGCCAGCAGTTTGGACTCCCGCTTCACAGATACGCAGTATTTT.

The chain's CDR3 is CASSQELHEQFF. DNA of the CDR3: TGTGCCAGCAGCCAAGAGTTACATGAGCAGTTCTTC. This sequence joins TRBV14 and TRBJ2-1; D is undetermined. The V and J ends lost 0 bases and 8 bases respectively, with 5 bases between them. The CDR3 runs to 12 residues. CDR1 is SGHDN, CDR2 FVKESK, per germline.

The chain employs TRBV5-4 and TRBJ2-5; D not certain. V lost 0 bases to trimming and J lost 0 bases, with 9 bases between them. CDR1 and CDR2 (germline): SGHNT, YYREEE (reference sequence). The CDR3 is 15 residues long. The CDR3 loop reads CASSLASVYQETQYF. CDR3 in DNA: TGTGCCAGCAGCTTGGCCTCTGTATACCAAGAGACCCAGTACTTC. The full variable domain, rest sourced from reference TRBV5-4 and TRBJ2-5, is ETGVTQSPTHLIKTRGQQVTLRCSSQSGHNTVSWYQQALGQGPQFIFQYYREEENGRGNFPPRFSGLQFPNYSSELNVNALELDDSALYLCASSLASVYQETQYFGPGTRLLVL.

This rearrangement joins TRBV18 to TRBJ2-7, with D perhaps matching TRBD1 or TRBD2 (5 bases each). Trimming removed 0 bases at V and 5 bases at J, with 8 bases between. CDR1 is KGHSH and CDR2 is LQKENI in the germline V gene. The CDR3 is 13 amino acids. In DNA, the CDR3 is TGTGCCAGCTCACCACCAGGGACCCACGAGCAGTACTTC. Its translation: CASSPPGTHEQYF.

CDR3 in amino acids: CATSRHRGQLLVEQYF. The CDR3 DNA sequence: TGTGCCACCAGCAGACACCGCGGCCAACTCCTAGTCGAGCAGTACTTC. The chain uses TRBV15 and TRBJ2-7; no clear D gene. The V gene lost 2 bases and the J gene lost 6 bases, with 20 bases spanning the gap. Germline CDR1 reads LNHNV; CDR2 reads YYDKDF (reference sequence). The CDR3 covers 16 residues.

This CDR3 is CASSTSLTRNTGELFF. CDR3 bases: TGTGCCAGCAGTACCAGCCTGACAAGGAACACCGGGGAGCTGTTTTTT. V gene TRBV28 combines with J gene TRBJ2-2, with unresolved D. Germline V gives CDR1 MDHEN, CDR2 SYDVKM. V was clipped by 5 bases and J by 1 base, with 14 bases between them. The CDR3 is 16 amino acids.

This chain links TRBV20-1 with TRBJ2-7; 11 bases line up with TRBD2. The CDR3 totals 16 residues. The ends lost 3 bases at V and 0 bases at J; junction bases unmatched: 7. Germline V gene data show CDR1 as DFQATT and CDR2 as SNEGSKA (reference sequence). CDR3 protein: CSASGGTSGLSYEQYF. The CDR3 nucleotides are TGCAGTGCTAGTGGGGGGACTAGCGGACTCTCCTACGAGCAGTACTTC.

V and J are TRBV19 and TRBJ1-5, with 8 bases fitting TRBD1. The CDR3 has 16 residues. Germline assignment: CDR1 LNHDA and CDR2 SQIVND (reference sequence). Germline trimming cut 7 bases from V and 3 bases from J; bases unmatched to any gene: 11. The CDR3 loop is CASMEAGGNPNQPQHF. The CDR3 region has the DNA TGTGCCAGTATGGAGGCAGGGGGCAATCCCAATCAGCCCCAGCATTTT.

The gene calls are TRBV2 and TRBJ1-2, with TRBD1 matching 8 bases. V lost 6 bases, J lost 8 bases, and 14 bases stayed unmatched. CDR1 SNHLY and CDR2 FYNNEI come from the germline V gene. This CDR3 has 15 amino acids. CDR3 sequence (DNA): TGTGCCAGCAGCCCGACAGGGGAGGGGATCTGGGGCTACACCTTC. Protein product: CASSPTGEGIWGYTF.

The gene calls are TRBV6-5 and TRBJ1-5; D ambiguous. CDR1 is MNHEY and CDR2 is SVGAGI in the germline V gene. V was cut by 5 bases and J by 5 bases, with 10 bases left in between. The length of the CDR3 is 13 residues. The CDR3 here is CASSPTHYQPQHF. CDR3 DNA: TGTGCCAGCAGTCCGACCCATTATCAGCCCCAGCATTTT.

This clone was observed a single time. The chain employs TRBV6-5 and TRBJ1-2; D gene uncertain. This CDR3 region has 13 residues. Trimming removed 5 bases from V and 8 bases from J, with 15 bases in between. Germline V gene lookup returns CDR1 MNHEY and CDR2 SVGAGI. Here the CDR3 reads CASSPPGGYGYTF. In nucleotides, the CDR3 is TGTGCCAGCAGTCCCCCTGGAGGTTACGGCTACACCTTC.

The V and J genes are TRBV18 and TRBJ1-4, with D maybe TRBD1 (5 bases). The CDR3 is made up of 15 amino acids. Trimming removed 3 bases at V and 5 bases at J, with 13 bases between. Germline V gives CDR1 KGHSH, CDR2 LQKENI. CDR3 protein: CASSPRDGLNEKLFF. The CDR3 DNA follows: TGTGCCAGCTCACCCCGGGACGGTCTGAATGAAAAACTGTTTTTT.

The CDR3 bases are TGCAGCGTTGGGGGGACCGGGACAGGGAACACCGGGGAGCTGTTTTTT. This encodes CSVGGTGTGNTGELFF. The chain joins TRBV29-1 to TRBJ2-2; 8 bases agree with TRBD1. The CDR3 has 16 residues. From germline, CDR1 is SQVTM and CDR2 ANQGSEA. The V segment lost 4 bases and the J segment 1 base; nucleotides outside the gene matches: 8.